The 26 T cell receptor beta chains listed next were all sequenced from one sample in a study of technical replicates of blood from several donors. TCRdb's table, derived via immunoSEQ multiplex PCR, lists solely in-frame clones and lacks some. The sample lists tens of thousands of clones; about 94% were seen once. The specimen sequenced was T cells isolated from PBMCs. The receptors shown here come from a human donor in good health.

The chain combines TRBV10-3 with TRBJ1-1; tentative D call: TRBD1 (6 bases). The V gene lost 2 bases and the J gene lost 1 base, with 8 bases spanning the gap. From germline, CDR1 is ENHRY and CDR2 SYGVKD. This CDR3 region has 14 residues. This CDR3 reads CAISETGRNTEAFF. In DNA, the CDR3 is TGTGCCATCAGTGAGACAGGGCGGAACACTGAAGCTTTCTTT.

The rearrangement links TRBV7-3 to TRBJ2-2, with a tentative D call TRBD2 (5 bases). The CDR3 spans 14 residues. Germline V CDR1 and CDR2: SGHTA, FQGTGA. The V end lost 5 bases, the J end lost 4 bases, and 11 bases lay between the germline ends. This CDR3 is CASSLSGVTGELFF. In DNA, the CDR3 is TGTGCCAGCAGCCTATCCGGGGTCACCGGGGAGCTGTTTTTT.

The CDR3 region is CASSATGRGGHTEAFF. CDR3 coding DNA: TGTGCCAGCAGTGCAACAGGAAGGGGGGGTCACACTGAAGCTTTCTTT. The J gene is TRBJ1-1, the V gene TRBV6-1; D perhaps matches TRBD1 (6 bases). Germline CDR1 MNHNS, CDR2 SASEGT. The CDR3 consists of 16 residues. Trimming removed 4 bases at V and 3 bases at J, with 18 bases between.

The chain recombines TRBV9 with TRBJ2-2, with D perhaps matching TRBD1 (5 bases). Germline V CDR1 and CDR2: SGDLS, YYNGEE. The CDR3 spans 14 residues. V lost 0 bases to trimming and J lost 5 bases, with 8 bases between them. CDR3: CASSVAAGTGELFF. Here the CDR3 DNA reads TGTGCCAGCAGCGTAGCGGCAGGGACCGGGGAGCTGTTTTTT.

V is TRBV27 and J is TRBJ2-7; 8 positions match TRBD2. This CDR3 spans 15 amino acids. The V and J ends lost 6 bases and 1 base, in that order; junction bases with no gene match: 8. Germline values: CDR1 MNHEY, CDR2 SMNVEV (reference sequence). The DNA of the CDR3 is TGTGCCAGCAGGAAAGAGCGGGGGCCTTCCTACGAGCAGTACTTC. As protein: CASRKERGPSYEQYF.

This chain uses TRBV20-1 with TRBJ2-1; 10 nucleotides align to TRBD1. The CDR3 covers 11 residues. Germline V CDR1 and CDR2: DFQATT, SNEGSKA (reference sequence). J lost 8 bases, V lost 6 bases, and 1 base had no gene match. CDR3 in amino acids: CSADRGHEQFF. CDR3 DNA sequence: TGCAGTGCCGACAGGGGGCATGAGCAGTTCTTC.

This rearrangement joins TRBV28 to TRBJ2-7, with 10 bases matching TRBD1. Germline CDR1 is MDHEN and CDR2 is SYDVKM. The length of the CDR3 is 17 residues. The ends lost 4 bases at V and 3 bases at J; junction bases unmatched: 12. CDR3 sequence: CASSSSPWTGGSYEQYF. The CDR3 DNA follows: TGTGCCAGCAGTTCCTCCCCCTGGACAGGGGGGAGCTACGAGCAGTACTTC. The variable domain in full, completed from reference TRBV28 and TRBJ2-7, reads DVKVTQSSRYLVKRTGEKVFLECVQDMDHENMFWYRQDPGLGLRLIYFSYDVKMKEKGDIPEGYSVSREKKERFSLILESASTNQTSMYLCASSSSPWTGGSYEQYFGPGTRLTVT.

The chain recombines TRBV2 with TRBJ2-7; 10 bases agree with TRBD2. The V and J ends lost 2 bases and 4 bases, in that order; junction bases with no gene match: 8. The germline V gene encodes CDR1 SNHLY and CDR2 FYNNEI. The CDR3 covers 16 residues. The CDR3 DNA follows: TGTGCCAGCAGTGAATGGGCTAGCGGGAGTCTATACGAGCAGTACTTC. Translated, it gives CASSEWASGSLYEQYF.

V gene TRBV7-9 combines with J gene TRBJ2-7; tentative D call: TRBD1 (5 bases). This CDR3 spans 13 amino acids. Germline V gene data show CDR1 as SEHNR and CDR2 as FQNEAQ (reference sequence). V lost 5 bases to trimming and J lost 2 bases, with 10 bases between them. The CDR3 reads CASSQTAPYEQYF. The DNA for the CDR3 is TGTGCCAGCAGCCAGACAGCCCCCTACGAGCAGTACTTC.

The chain couples TRBV19 to TRBJ2-7; 8 bases match TRBD1. The length of the CDR3 is 17 residues. The junction had 12 bases not matched to a gene; V was cut back by 5 bases and J by 0 bases. Looked up from germline, CDR1 is LNHDA and CDR2 is SQIVND (reference sequence). DNA for the CDR3: TGTGCCAGTAGTCCGCTCAACCGGGACAGGAGCTCCTACGAGCAGTACTTC. Amino acids: CASSPLNRDRSSYEQYF.

The V and J genes are TRBV7-8 and TRBJ1-5; 7 positions match TRBD1. Germline lookup yields CDR1 SGHVS and CDR2 FQNEAQ. Trimming at V came to 2 bases and at J to 7 bases, leaving 11 bases not matched to a gene. The CDR3 is made up of 16 amino acids. The CDR3 protein is CASSLLEGALSQPQHF. In DNA, the CDR3 is TGTGCCAGCAGCTTATTAGAGGGGGCGCTTAGCCAGCCCCAGCATTTT.

V and J are TRBV6-1 and TRBJ2-1, with D perhaps TRBD1 (6 bases). The V end was cut by 10 bases, the J end by 7 bases, with 14 bases between. The CDR3 has 12 residues. CDR1 is MNHNS, CDR2 SASEGT, per germline. The CDR3 protein is CATGDTLNEQFF. The CDR3, as DNA: TGTGCCACCGGGGACACCCTTAATGAGCAGTTCTTC.

The chain combines TRBV5-6 with TRBJ1-5; D gene unclear. The V gene lost 0 bases and the J gene lost 6 bases, with 7 bases spanning the gap. The CDR3 totals 13 residues. Germline values: CDR1 SGHDT, CDR2 YYEEEE. The chain's CDR3 is CASSLAGIQPQHF. CDR3 coding DNA: TGTGCCAGCAGCTTGGCCGGTATTCAGCCCCAGCATTTT.

This clone appeared a single time. The chain employs TRBV7-7 and TRBJ2-5; 8 bases are a match to TRBD1. Germline assignment: CDR1 SSHAT and CDR2 FNYEAQ (reference sequence). V was clipped by 6 bases and J by 2 bases; unmatched bases: 5. This CDR3 is built from 14 residues. Here the CDR3 DNA reads TGTGCCAGCAGTCGGACAGGGAAGCAAGAGACCCAGTACTTC. It codes for CASSRTGKQETQYF. Full variable domain (missing parts from reference TRBV7-7 and TRBJ2-5): GAGVSQSPRYKVTKRGQDVTLRCDPISSHATLYWYQQALGQGPEFLTYFNYEAQPDKSGLPSDRFSAERPEGSISTLTIQRTEQRDSAMYRCASSRTGKQETQYFGPGTRLLVL.

This chain joins TRBV4-1 and TRBJ2-1; TRBD2 is a possible D gene (5 bases). V lost 5 bases and J 9 bases, leaving 17 bases between the germline ends. This CDR3 comprises 14 residues. From germline, CDR1 is MGHRA and CDR2 YSYEKL. The CDR3 loop reads CASSFRGHAGEQFF. For the CDR3, the DNA is TGCGCCAGCAGCTTCAGAGGGCATGCAGGTGAGCAGTTCTTC.

The rearrangement joins TRBV7-9 to TRBJ1-2; D perhaps matches TRBD1 (5 bases). With 0 bases removed from V and 4 bases from J, the gap between germline ends came to 12 bases. This CDR3 has 15 residues. Germline V CDR1 and CDR2: SEHNR, FQNEAQ (reference sequence). Here the CDR3 DNA reads TGTGCCAGCAGCTTAGCAGACAGAGTATTCTATGGCTACACCTTC. It yields the protein CASSLADRVFYGYTF.

This clone was picked up one time. This chain uses TRBV4-2 with TRBJ2-7, with D maybe TRBD1 (5 bases). The germline gives CDR1 LGHNA, CDR2 YNFKEQ. With 0 bases removed from V and 4 bases from J, the gap between germline ends came to 13 bases. This CDR3 has 15 residues. CDR3 residues: CASSQDLQTEYEQYF. CDR3 sequence (DNA): TGTGCCAGCAGCCAAGATCTACAGACAGAATACGAGCAGTACTTC.

The V gene is TRBV28, the J gene TRBJ1-2; D is ambiguous. This CDR3 is 14 amino acids long. Germline-derived CDR1 and CDR2 are MDHEN and SYDVKM. Deletions cut 2 bases from V and 6 bases from J, with 13 bases between. Here the CDR3 DNA reads TGTGCCAGCAGTTTAGACAACCAGGCTCATGGCTACACCTTC. It yields the protein CASSLDNQAHGYTF.

The rearrangement links TRBV6-5 to TRBJ2-1, with 14 bases that match TRBD2. Germline CDR1 MNHEY, CDR2 SVGAGI. Trimming cost V 0 bases and J 15 bases; bases outside gene matches: 10. This CDR3 region has 16 residues. This CDR3 reads CASSYSGLAGGESRFF. CDR3 nucleotides: TGTGCCAGCAGTTACTCCGGACTAGCGGGGGGCGAGAGTCGGTTCTTC.

The chain links TRBV28 to TRBJ2-5; a weak D match, TRBD2 (5 bases). The V gene's germline CDR1 is MDHEN and CDR2 SYDVKM. Trimming removed 6 bases from V and 5 bases from J, with 19 bases in between. The CDR3 consists of 15 residues. This chain's CDR3 is CASRPPSTRTETQYF. The CDR3 region has the DNA TGTGCCAGCAGGCCCCCGTCTACTAGGACGGAGACCCAGTACTTC.

V and J are TRBV7-9 and TRBJ2-7, with D perhaps matching TRBD1 (6 bases). V was cut by 8 bases and J by 1 base, with 18 bases left in between. The length of the CDR3 is 15 residues. Germline V lookup: CDR1 SEHNR, CDR2 FQNEAQ (reference sequence). The CDR3 nucleotides read TGTGCCAGCGCGCGAGGGGACACCGGTTCCTACGAGCAGTACTTC. Amino acids: CASARGDTGSYEQYF.

The V and J genes are TRBV4-1 and TRBJ2-2; D unresolved. CDR3 length: 19 amino acids. Trimming removed 1 base from V and 1 base from J, with 19 bases in between. Germline CDR1 MGHRA, CDR2 YSYEKL. The CDR3 reads CASSQGLFSEQKNTGELFF. Written as DNA, the CDR3 is TGCGCCAGCAGCCAAGGTCTCTTTTCGGAACAGAAGAACACCGGGGAGCTGTTTTTT.

V and J are TRBV5-1 and TRBJ2-7; 8 nucleotides line up with TRBD2. V shed 2 bases and J 0 bases; nucleotides not matched to a gene: 4. The CDR3 sequence is 15 residues long. CDR1 is SGHRS, CDR2 YFSETQ, per germline. CDR3 loop: CASSFAGGTSYEQYF. In DNA form, the CDR3 reads TGCGCCAGCAGCTTCGCGGGGGGTACCTCCTACGAGCAGTACTTC. Drawing the rest from reference TRBV5-1 and TRBJ2-7, the complete variable domain is KAGVTQTPRYLIKTRGQQVTLSCSPISGHRSVSWYQQTPGQGLQFLFEYFSETQRNKGNFPGRFSGRQFSNSRSEMNVSTLELGDSALYLCASSFAGGTSYEQYFGPGTRLTVT.

This clone has just one count. This rearrangement joins TRBV4-1 to TRBJ2-1, with TRBD2 identical over 8 bases. The V gene's germline CDR1 is MGHRA and CDR2 YSYEKL. The CDR3 extends over 16 amino acids. Losses at the gene ends were 4 bases for V and 5 bases for J; bases not matched to a gene: 10. The DNA for the CDR3 is TGCGCCAGCAGCCCGGGCCGCGGGAGGCGGGACAATGAGCAGTTCTTC. It codes for CASSPGRGRRDNEQFF.

J is TRBJ1-1 and V is TRBV28; D is unclear. CDR3 length equals 11 residues. V lost 4 bases and J 4 bases, leaving 4 bases between the germline ends. Per the germline V gene, CDR1 is MDHEN and CDR2 is SYDVKM. This chain's CDR3 is CASSSFTEAFF. The CDR3 bases are TGTGCCAGCAGTTCTTTCACTGAAGCTTTCTTT.

The rearrangement links TRBV5-1 to TRBJ1-2; 7 positions match TRBD1. Germline V CDR1 and CDR2: SGHRS, YFSETQ. V was pared by 4 bases and J by 2 bases, with 8 bases of the junction left unmatched. This CDR3 is 15 amino acids long. In DNA, the CDR3 is TGCGCCAGCAGCCCCGCGGGACAGATCAACTATGGCTACACCTTC. This sequence encodes CASSPAGQINYGYTF.